This T cell receptor (beta chain) was recovered during a study of CD8+ T cells in alopecia areata (dated by TCRdb to the late 2010s). At the level of the whole study: Treated patients were enrolled in an open-label pilot trial of oral tofacitinib, 5 to 10 mg twice daily, for moderate-to-severe alopecia areata. Patients stayed on tofacitinib for 6 to 18 months and then had 6 months of follow-up off drug so that delayed response and recurrence could be assessed. To study T cell clonal expansion in alopecia areata, the researchers applied high-throughput TCRbeta sequencing to both the C3H/HeJ mouse model and human patients. On the human side, TCRbeta sequencing was run on scalp tissue and on sorted CD4+ and CD8+ peripheral blood T cells from healthy controls and from alopecia areata patients with either patchy or totalis/universalis disease. Patients on tofacitinib were biopsied at baseline and after 4 and 24 weeks of treatment, and several of the patients also had a later scalp biopsy. Clonality in the scalp was compared among normal scalp (n=4), patchy alopecia areata scalp (n=8), and alopecia totalis/universalis scalp (n=8). RNA came from the PAXgene miRNA kit for fixed scalp, the miRNeasy kit for PBMCs, and the RNeasy kit for mouse skin. Amplification of TCRbeta CDR3 regions was done by immunoSEQ multiplex PCR using 35 Vbeta forward primers and 13 Jbeta reverse primers.

The sample's time point label is to be understood as: baseline before oral tofacitinib. Peripheral blood and lesional scalp punch biopsies were obtained from patients with alopecia areata. PBMCs were isolated by density centrifugation and stained for CD3, CD4 and CD8, after which CD4+ and CD8+ T cells were sorted on a FACSAria. Trimming at the junction amounts to 6 bases on V and 6 bases on J, and the germline ends lie 22 bases apart. CDR1 and CDR2 are drawn from the germline V gene (reference sequence): GTSNPN, SVGIG. Measured from the cysteine to the phenylalanine, the CDR3 is 15 residues long. The read is trimmed to its CDR3 DNA, 45 bases read in frame from base 1. Details on this clone: The antigen it recognizes is unknown. Nothing much larger sits one base from this clone, and base qualities are not available.

Study-level results and caveats: Unlike mouse skin, where gammadelta T cells dominate, normal human skin contains resident alphabeta T cells that get sequenced too, which complicates analysis of the scalp TCR repertoire. Compared with normal scalp, lesional scalp, particularly in alopecia totalis/universalis, had higher clonality and more expanded CD8+ clones, which suggests antigenic drive. TCR sequences shared between patients were less clear than in mice, possibly partly because of HLA diversity in the patient population.

The library was prepared using the immunoSEQ multiplex PCR assay. RNA was extracted from all samples and reverse transcribed into cDNA, which served as template for TCR sequencing. SuperScript III was used for first-strand cDNA synthesis, primed with a 2:1 mix of oligo-dT and random hexamers. A synthetic immune receptor repertoire was used to measure amplification bias, and any remaining bias was corrected computationally. Under the source paper's analysis protocol: Raw reads were preprocessed to remove errors, and CDR3 was defined according to IMGT conventions as the region from the conserved cysteine to phenylalanine. To get clonality, Shannon entropy was normalized by log2 of the number of productive unique TCRs and the result was subtracted from 1. CD4 or CD8 identity of scalp clones was inferred by cross-referencing scalp TCRbeta sequences with sorted blood CD4 and CD8 repertoires. TCRdb provides this immuneACCESS table in a form limited to in-frame rearrangements. Some clones are lacking; in checked studies, under half of them reflect an unresolved V gene, and why the rest are absent is not known. That table supplies the V and J calls and clone size; D and trimming were determined from the DNA. The sample profile shows roughly 250,000 clones; approximately 61% of them were found once. Around 1.2% of the sample is in the top ten clones.

Recombination joined TRBV30 with TRBJ2-3, with a tentative D gene TRBD1 over 6 matching bases. The TCR comes from a human donor with alopecia areata. Sequencing was performed on CD4+ T cells sorted from blood, taken at week 0. The bases read TGTGCCTGCCAGACCGGGACAACTAAGTTCGATACGCAGTATTTT. It specifies CACQTGTTKFDTQYF.